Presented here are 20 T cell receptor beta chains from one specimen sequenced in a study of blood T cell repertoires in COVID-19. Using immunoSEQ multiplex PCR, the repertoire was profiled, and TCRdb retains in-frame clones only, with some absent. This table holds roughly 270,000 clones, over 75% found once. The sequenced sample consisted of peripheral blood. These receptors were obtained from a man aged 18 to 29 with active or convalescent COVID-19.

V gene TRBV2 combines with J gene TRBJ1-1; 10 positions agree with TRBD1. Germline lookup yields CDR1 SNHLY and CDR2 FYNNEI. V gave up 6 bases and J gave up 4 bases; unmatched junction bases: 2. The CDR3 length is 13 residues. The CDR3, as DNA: TGTGCCAGCAGGGGACAGGGGACCACTGAAGCTTTCTTT. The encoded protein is CASRGQGTTEAFF.

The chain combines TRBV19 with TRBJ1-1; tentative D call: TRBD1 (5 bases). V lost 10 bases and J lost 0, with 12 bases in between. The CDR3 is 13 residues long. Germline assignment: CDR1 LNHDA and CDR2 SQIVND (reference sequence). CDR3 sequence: CAIKGVVNTEAFF. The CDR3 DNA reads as TGTGCCATTAAAGGGGTCGTGAACACTGAAGCTTTCTTT.

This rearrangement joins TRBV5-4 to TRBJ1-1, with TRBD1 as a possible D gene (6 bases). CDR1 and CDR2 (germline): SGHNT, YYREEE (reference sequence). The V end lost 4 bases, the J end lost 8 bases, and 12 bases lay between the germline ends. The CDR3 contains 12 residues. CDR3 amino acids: CASSLRTAEAFF. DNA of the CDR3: TGTGCCAGCAGCCTCCGGACAGCCGAAGCTTTCTTT.

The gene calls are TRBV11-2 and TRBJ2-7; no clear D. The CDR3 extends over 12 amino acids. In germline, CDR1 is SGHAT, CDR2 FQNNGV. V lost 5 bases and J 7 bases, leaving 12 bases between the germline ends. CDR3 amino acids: CASSPRNLEQYF. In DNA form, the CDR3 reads TGTGCCAGCAGCCCCCGTAATTTAGAGCAGTACTTC.

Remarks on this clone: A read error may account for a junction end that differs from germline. The CDR3 DNA reads TGTGCCAGCAGTCTAGCCGGCGGGGAGCTGTTTTTT. As protein: CASSLAGGELFF. The chain joins TRBV12-3 or TRBV12-4 to TRBJ2-2; TRBD2 is a possible D gene (5 bases). The length of the CDR3 is 12 residues.

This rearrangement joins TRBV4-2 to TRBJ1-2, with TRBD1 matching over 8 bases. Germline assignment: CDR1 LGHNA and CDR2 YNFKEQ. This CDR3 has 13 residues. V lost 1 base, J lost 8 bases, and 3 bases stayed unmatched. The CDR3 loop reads CASSQGTGRGYTF. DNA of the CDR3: TGTGCCAGCAGCCAAGGGACAGGGCGCGGCTACACCTTC.

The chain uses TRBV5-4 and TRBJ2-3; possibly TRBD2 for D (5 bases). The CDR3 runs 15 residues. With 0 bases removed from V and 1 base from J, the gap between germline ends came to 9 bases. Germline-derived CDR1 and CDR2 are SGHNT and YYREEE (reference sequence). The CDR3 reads CASSLVAGGTDTQYF. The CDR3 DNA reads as TGTGCCAGCAGCTTGGTCGCGGGTGGCACAGATACGCAGTATTTT. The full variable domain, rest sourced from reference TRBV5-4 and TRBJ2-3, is ETGVTQSPTHLIKTRGQQVTLRCSSQSGHNTVSWYQQALGQGPQFIFQYYREEENGRGNFPPRFSGLQFPNYSSELNVNALELDDSALYLCASSLVAGGTDTQYFGPGTRLTVL.

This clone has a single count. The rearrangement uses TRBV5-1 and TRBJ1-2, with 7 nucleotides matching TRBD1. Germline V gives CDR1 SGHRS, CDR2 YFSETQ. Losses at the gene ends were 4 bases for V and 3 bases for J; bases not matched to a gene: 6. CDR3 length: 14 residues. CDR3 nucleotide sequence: TGCGCCAGCAGCCCAGGGACAGAGGACTATGGCTACACCTTC. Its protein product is CASSPGTEDYGYTF. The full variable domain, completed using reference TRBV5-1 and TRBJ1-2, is KAGVTQTPRYLIKTRGQQVTLSCSPISGHRSVSWYQQTPGQGLQFLFEYFSETQRNKGNFPGRFSGRQFSNSRSEMNVSTLELGDSALYLCASSPGTEDYGYTFGSGTRLTVV.

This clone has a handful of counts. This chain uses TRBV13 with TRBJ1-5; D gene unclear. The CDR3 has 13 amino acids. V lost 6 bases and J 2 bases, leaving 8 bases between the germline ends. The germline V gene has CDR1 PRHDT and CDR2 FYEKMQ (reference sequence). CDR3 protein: CASSHGGNQPQHF. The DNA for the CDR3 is TGTGCCAGCAGTCACGGGGGCAATCAGCCCCAGCATTTT.

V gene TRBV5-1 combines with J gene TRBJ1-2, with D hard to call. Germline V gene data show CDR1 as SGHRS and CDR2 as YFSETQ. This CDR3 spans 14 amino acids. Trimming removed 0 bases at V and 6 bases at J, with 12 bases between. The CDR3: CASSLGMRGDGYTF. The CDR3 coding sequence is TGCGCCAGCAGCTTGGGGATGCGCGGTGATGGCTACACCTTC.

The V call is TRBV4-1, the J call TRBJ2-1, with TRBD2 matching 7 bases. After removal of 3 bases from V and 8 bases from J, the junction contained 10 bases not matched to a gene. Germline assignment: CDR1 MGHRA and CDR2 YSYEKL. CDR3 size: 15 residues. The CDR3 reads CASSHRTRGKDEQFF. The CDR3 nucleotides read TGCGCCAGCAGCCATCGGACTAGGGGTAAAGATGAGCAGTTCTTC.

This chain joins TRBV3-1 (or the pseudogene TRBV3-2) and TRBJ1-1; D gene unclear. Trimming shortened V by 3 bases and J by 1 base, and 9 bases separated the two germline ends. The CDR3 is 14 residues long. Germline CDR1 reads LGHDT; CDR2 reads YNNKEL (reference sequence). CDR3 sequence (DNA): TGTGCCAGCAGCCACCTACTGAGGAACACTGAAGCTTTCTTT. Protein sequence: CASSHLLRNTEAFF.

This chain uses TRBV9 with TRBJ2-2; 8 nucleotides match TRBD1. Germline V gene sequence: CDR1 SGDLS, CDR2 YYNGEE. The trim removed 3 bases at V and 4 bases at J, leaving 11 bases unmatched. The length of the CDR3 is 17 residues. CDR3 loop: CASSARTGRSGTGELFF. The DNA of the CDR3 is TGTGCCAGCAGCGCCCGGACAGGGCGATCCGGCACCGGGGAGCTGTTTTTT.

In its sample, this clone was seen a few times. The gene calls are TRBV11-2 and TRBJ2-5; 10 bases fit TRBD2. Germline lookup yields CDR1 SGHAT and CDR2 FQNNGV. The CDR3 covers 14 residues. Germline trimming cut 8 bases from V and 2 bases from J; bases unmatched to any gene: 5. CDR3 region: CASGTTSGQETQYF. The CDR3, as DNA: TGTGCCAGCGGCACGACTAGCGGGCAAGAGACCCAGTACTTC. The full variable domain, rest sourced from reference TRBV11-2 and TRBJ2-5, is EAGVAQSPRYKIIEKRQSVAFWCNPISGHATLYWYQQILGQGPKLLIQFQNNGVVDDSQLPKDRFSAERLKGVDSTLKIQPAKLEDSAVYLCASGTTSGQETQYFGPGTRLLVL.

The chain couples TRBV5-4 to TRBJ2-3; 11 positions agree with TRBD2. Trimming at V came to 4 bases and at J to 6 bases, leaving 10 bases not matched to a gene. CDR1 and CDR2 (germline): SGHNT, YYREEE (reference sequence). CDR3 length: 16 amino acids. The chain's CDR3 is CASSLASGGLSDTQYF. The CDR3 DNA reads TGTGCCAGCAGCCTGGCTAGCGGGGGGTTGTCTGATACGCAGTATTTT.

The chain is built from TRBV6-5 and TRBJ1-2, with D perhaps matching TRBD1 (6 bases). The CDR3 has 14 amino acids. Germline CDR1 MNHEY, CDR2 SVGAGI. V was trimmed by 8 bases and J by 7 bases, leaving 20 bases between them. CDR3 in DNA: TGTGCCAGCGGACGTAGCGGGGGCGGTCGTGGCTACACCTTC. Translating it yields CASGRSGGGRGYTF.

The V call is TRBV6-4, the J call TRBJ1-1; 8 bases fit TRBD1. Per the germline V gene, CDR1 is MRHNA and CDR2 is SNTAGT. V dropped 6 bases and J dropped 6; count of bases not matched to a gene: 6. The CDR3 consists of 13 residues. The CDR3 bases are TGTGCCAGCAGACAGACAGGGGAGCCTGAAGCTTTCTTT. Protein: CASRQTGEPEAFF.

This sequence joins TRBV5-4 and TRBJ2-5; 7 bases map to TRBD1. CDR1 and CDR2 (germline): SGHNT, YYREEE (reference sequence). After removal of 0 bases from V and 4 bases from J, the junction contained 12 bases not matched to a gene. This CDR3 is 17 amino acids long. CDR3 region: CASSLGSGGVRSETQYF. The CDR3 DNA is TGTGCCAGCAGCTTGGGGTCAGGGGGTGTGAGGTCAGAGACCCAGTACTTC.

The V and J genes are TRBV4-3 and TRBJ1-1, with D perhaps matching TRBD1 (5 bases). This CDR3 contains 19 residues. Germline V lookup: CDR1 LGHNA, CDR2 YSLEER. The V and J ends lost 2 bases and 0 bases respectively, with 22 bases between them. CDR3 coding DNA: TGCGCCAGCAGCCAAAAAGGTGCCTACTCAGGGCCCATGAACACTGAAGCTTTCTTT. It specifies CASSQKGAYSGPMNTEAFF.

DNA for the CDR3: TGTGCCAGCAGCCAAGGGGCGACAGTAGCCTACGAGCAGTACTTC. Its protein product is CASSQGATVAYEQYF. The V call is TRBV4-2, the J call TRBJ2-7; tentatively, D is TRBD1 (5 bases). Trimming cost V 1 base and J 2 bases, with 12 bases left between them. The germline V gene encodes CDR1 LGHNA and CDR2 YNFKEQ. This CDR3 region has 15 residues.